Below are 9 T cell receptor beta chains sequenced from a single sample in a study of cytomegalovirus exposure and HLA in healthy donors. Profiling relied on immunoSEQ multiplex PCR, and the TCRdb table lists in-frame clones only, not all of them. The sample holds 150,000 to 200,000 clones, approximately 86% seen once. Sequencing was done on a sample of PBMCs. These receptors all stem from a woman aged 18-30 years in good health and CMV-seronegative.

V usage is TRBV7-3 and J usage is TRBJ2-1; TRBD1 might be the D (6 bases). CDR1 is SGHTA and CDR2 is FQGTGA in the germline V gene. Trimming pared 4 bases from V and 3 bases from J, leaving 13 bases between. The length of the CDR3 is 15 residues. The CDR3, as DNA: TGTGCCAGCAGCTCTTGGGGACACCACTACAATGAGCAGTTCTTC. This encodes CASSSWGHHYNEQFF.

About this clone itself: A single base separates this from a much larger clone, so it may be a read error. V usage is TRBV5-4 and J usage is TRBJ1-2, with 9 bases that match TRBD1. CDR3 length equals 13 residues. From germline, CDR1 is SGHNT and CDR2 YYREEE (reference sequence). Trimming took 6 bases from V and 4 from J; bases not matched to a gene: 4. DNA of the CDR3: TGTGCCAGCACCCGGGACAGGGTCTATGGCTACACCTTC. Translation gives CASTRDRVYGYTF.

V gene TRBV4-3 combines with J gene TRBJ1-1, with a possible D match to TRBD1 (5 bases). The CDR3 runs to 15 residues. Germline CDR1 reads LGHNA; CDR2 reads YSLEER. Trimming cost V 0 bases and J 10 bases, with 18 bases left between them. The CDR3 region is CASSQEGQGRRGAFF. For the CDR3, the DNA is TGCGCCAGCAGCCAAGAGGGTCAGGGAAGGAGAGGAGCTTTCTTT.

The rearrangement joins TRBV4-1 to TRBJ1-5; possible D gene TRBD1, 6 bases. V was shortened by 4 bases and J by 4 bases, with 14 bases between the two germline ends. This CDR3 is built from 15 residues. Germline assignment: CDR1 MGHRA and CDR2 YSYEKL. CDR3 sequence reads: CASSLRQASNQPQHF. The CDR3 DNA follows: TGCGCCAGCAGCCTTCGACAGGCCTCTAATCAGCCCCAGCATTTT.

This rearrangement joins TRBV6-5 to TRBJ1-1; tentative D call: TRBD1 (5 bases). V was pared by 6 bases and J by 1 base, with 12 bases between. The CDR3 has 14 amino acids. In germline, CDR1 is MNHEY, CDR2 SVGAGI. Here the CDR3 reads CASSSQGRNTEAFF. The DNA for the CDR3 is TGTGCCAGCAGCTCTCAGGGAAGGAACACTGAAGCTTTCTTT.

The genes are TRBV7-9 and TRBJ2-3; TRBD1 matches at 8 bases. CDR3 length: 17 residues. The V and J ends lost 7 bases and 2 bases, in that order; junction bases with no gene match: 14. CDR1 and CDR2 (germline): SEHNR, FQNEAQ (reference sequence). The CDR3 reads CASTSSDRGIFTDTQYF. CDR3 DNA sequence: TGTGCCAGCACTTCATCCGACAGGGGCATCTTCACAGATACGCAGTATTTT. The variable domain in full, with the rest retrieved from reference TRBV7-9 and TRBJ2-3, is DTGVSQNPRHKITKRGQNVTFRCDPISEHNRLYWYRQTLGQGPEFLTYFQNEAQLEKSRLLSDRFSAERPKGSFSTLEIQRTEQGDSAMYLCASTSSDRGIFTDTQYFGPGTRLTVL.

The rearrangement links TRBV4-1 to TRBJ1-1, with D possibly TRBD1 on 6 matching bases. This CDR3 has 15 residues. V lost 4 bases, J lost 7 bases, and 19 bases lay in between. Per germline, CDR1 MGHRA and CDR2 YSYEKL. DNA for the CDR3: TGCGCCAGCAGCCCCCTGGCGGGGGGCCCATATGAAGCTTTCTTT. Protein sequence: CASSPLAGGPYEAFF.

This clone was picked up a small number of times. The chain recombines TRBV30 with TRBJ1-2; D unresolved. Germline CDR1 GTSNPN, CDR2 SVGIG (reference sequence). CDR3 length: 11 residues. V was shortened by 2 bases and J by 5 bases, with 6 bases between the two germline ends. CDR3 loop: CAWSTPYGYTF. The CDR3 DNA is TGTGCCTGGAGTACACCTTATGGCTACACCTTC.

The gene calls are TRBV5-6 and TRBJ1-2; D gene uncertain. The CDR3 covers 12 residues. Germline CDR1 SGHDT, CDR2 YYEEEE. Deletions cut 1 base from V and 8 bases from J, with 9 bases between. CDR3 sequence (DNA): TGTGCCAGCAGCTTGTGGAGTACAGGCTACACCTTC. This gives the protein CASSLWSTGYTF.